A single sample gave rise to the 9 T cell receptor beta chains below, sequenced in a study of blood T cell repertoires in COVID-19. Clones were read by immunoSEQ multiplex PCR, and TCRdb kept only the in-frame ones, dropping some. In the table there are fewer than 250,000 clones, about nine tenths of which are singletons. Source material: peripheral blood. The receptors originated from a man in his forties with acute or convalescent COVID-19.

This clone was recorded only once. This chain connects TRBV28 to TRBJ2-1; D not resolved. V shed 3 bases and J shed 8 bases, with 2 bases lying between them. CDR3 size: 10 residues. Germline V gene data show CDR1 as MDHEN and CDR2 as SYDVKM. The chain's CDR3 is CASSFDEQFF. CDR3 in DNA: TGTGCCAGCAGTTTCGATGAGCAGTTCTTC.

The chain has TRBV5-1 and TRBJ2-2, with TRBD2 as a possible D gene (5 bases). CDR3 length: 14 residues. The germline gives CDR1 SGHRS, CDR2 YFSETQ. Trimming removed 1 base at V and 8 bases at J, with 12 bases between. CDR3 nucleotide sequence: TGCGCCAGCAGCTTGTGGAATGAGGGAGGGGAGCTGTTTTTT. Amino acids: CASSLWNEGGELFF.

The chain combines TRBV27 with TRBJ1-6; D gene ambiguous. This CDR3 contains 16 residues. The germline V gene encodes CDR1 MNHEY and CDR2 SMNVEV (reference sequence). Deletions cut 3 bases from V and 1 base from J, with 10 bases between. Here the CDR3 reads CASSFLGRSYNSPLHF. The CDR3, as DNA: TGTGCCAGCAGTTTCCTGGGCAGGTCCTATAATTCACCCCTCCACTTT.

The genes are TRBV7-2 and TRBJ2-1; 10 bases fit TRBD2. With V trimmed by 5 bases and J by 3 bases, 10 bases remained unmatched. CDR1 and CDR2 from the germline V gene are SGHTA and FQGNSA. This CDR3 spans 17 amino acids. The CDR3 protein is CASSPRSGGGNYNEQFF. The CDR3 DNA follows: TGTGCCAGCAGCCCACGAAGCGGGGGGGGAAACTACAATGAGCAGTTCTTC.

This clone rates as medium-sized. V gene TRBV3-1 (or the pseudogene TRBV3-2) combines with J gene TRBJ2-7, with D possibly matching TRBD1 (5 bases). The ends were cut back, 0 bases at V and 2 bases at J, with 20 bases in the middle. CDR1 is LGHDT, CDR2 YNNKEL, per germline (reference sequence). The CDR3 is made up of 18 amino acids. Written as DNA, the CDR3 is TGTGCCAGCAGCCAAGATTCAACGGGCGACAGCCGAACCTACGAGCAGTACTTC. Translating gives CASSQDSTGDSRTYEQYF.

V and J are TRBV15 and TRBJ2-7; the match to TRBD2 covers 12 bases. The length of the CDR3 is 19 residues. With 0 bases clipped from V and 1 base from J, the junction kept 10 bases outside the gene matches. Germline CDR1 reads LNHNV; CDR2 reads YYDKDF (reference sequence). CDR3 sequence: CATSRDVASGGAVSYEQYF. CDR3 in DNA: TGTGCCACCAGCAGAGATGTGGCTAGCGGGGGGGCAGTGTCCTACGAGCAGTACTTC.

This chain connects TRBV13 to TRBJ1-6, with 8 bases aligning to TRBD1. Looked up from germline, CDR1 is PRHDT and CDR2 is FYEKMQ (reference sequence). The CDR3 is 17 residues long. The J segment lost 7 bases and the V segment lost 3 bases, leaving 11 bases of the junction unmatched. The chain's CDR3 is CASSFNWRQGKNSPLHF. DNA for the CDR3: TGTGCCAGCAGCTTCAATTGGAGACAGGGGAAAAATTCACCCCTCCACTTT.

The chain joins TRBV6-5 to TRBJ2-7; 14 nucleotides line up with TRBD2. The CDR3 totals 15 residues. Trimming removed 4 bases from V and 4 bases from J; junction bases left unmatched: 3. The germline V gene has CDR1 MNHEY and CDR2 SVGAGI. Here the CDR3 reads CASSWGLAGAYEQYF. The CDR3, as DNA: TGTGCCAGCAGTTGGGGACTAGCGGGAGCGTACGAGCAGTACTTC.

The chain links TRBV12-3 or TRBV12-4 to TRBJ1-2; a weak D match, TRBD1 (5 bases). This CDR3 region has 13 residues. The germline V and J ends were trimmed by 5 bases and 2 bases, with 9 bases remaining between them. CDR3 sequence: CASSQTANYGYTF. For the CDR3, the DNA is TGTGCCAGCAGTCAGACAGCGAACTATGGCTACACCTTC.